The 28 T cell receptor beta chains in this list originate from one sample, sequenced in a study of immune cell composition in non-small cell lung cancer. TCRdb keeps only in-frame clones here, not all; method: immunoSEQ multiplex PCR. This sample carries around 4,500 clones, roughly 85% of them seen once, and the ten largest clones take over 8.5%. The sample comprised lung tumor tissue. The origin of the receptors is a human donor with non-small cell lung cancer.

J is TRBJ1-4 and V is TRBV12-2; the table calls TRBD1, which could not be checked here. TRBV12-2 is reported as a pseudogene. The CDR3 runs 19 residues. The CDR3 nucleotides are TGTGCAAGTCGCTTTAGATGGTTGGTCAGGGAAAAGAAGCGCGAAAAACTGTTTTTT. This codes for CASRFRWLVREKKREKLFF.

The genes are TRBV20-1 and TRBJ2-5, with D perhaps matching TRBD2 (6 bases). Germline V gene lookup returns CDR1 DFQATT and CDR2 SNEGSKA (reference sequence). The CDR3 contains 11 residues. The ends were cut back, 8 bases at V and 2 bases at J, with 9 bases in the middle. CDR3 sequence (DNA): TGCAGTACCCTAGCGCAAGAGACCCAGTACTTC. Translating it yields CSTLAQETQYF.

J is TRBJ2-6 and V is TRBV5-1; 7 bases are a match to TRBD1. Trimming took 3 bases from V and 0 from J; bases not matched to a gene: 15. The V gene's germline CDR1 is SGHRS and CDR2 YFSETQ. The CDR3 length is 20 residues. CDR3 residues: CASSSMPPGQSHSGANVLTF. In DNA, the CDR3 is TGCGCCAGCAGCTCAATGCCTCCGGGACAGAGCCACTCTGGGGCCAACGTCCTGACTTTC.

V and J are TRBV28 and TRBJ1-2, with D unclear. Trimming pared 8 bases from V and 3 bases from J, leaving 7 bases between. The CDR3 runs 11 residues. CDR1 MDHEN and CDR2 SYDVKM come from the germline V gene. This CDR3 is CASRQDYGYTF. The CDR3 DNA follows: TGTGCCAGCCGACAAGACTATGGCTACACCTTC.

This chain joins TRBV19 and TRBJ1-5; D is uncertain. CDR3 length equals 15 residues. Per the germline V gene, CDR1 is LNHDA and CDR2 is SQIVND (reference sequence). Between the trimmed V and J ends, which lost 4 bases and 1 base, there was a span of 11 bases. The CDR3 DNA follows: TGTGCCAGTAGTACACGATTCGGGAGCAATCAGCCCCAGCATTTT. This codes for CASSTRFGSNQPQHF.

The chain has TRBV9 and TRBJ2-7, with 8 bases fitting TRBD2. The CDR3 runs to 15 residues. Germline V gene sequence: CDR1 SGDLS, CDR2 YYNGEE. V lost 1 base and J lost 6; bases outside the gene matches: 9. In DNA form, the CDR3 reads TGTGCCAGCAGCGTAAAACTAGCGGTGAAGGGCGAGCAGTACTTC. Translation gives CASSVKLAVKGEQYF.

The genes are TRBV15 and TRBJ1-2, with D uncertain. The CDR3 has 14 amino acids. Trimming left V 1 base short and J 4 bases short, with 10 bases between. Germline CDR1 and CDR2: LNHNV and YYDKDF (reference sequence). CDR3: CATSRGGDVYGYTF. The DNA for the CDR3 is TGTGCCACCAGCAGAGGGGGAGACGTCTATGGCTACACCTTC.

The V gene is TRBV7-2, the J gene TRBJ1-3, with TRBD1 as a possible D gene (5 bases). The V end lost 6 bases, the J end lost 4 bases, and 13 bases lay between the germline ends. The CDR3 consists of 14 residues. From germline, CDR1 is SGHTA and CDR2 FQGNSA. The CDR3, as DNA: TGTGCCAGCAGTCGCGGGACTCCCGGAAACACCATATATTTT. Translating gives CASSRGTPGNTIYF.

This clone was seen once. The chain is built from TRBV18 and TRBJ2-5, with TRBD1 as a possible D gene (5 bases). CDR3 size: 13 residues. Trimming left V 5 bases short and J 2 bases short, with 9 bases between. Germline loops: CDR1 KGHSH, CDR2 LQKENI. CDR3 sequence: CASSSDRQETQYF. The DNA for the CDR3 is TGTGCCAGCTCATCAGACAGACAAGAGACCCAGTACTTC. The whole variable domain, remainder taken from reference TRBV18 and TRBJ2-5, is NAGVMQNPRHLVRRRGQEARLRCSPMKGHSHVYWYRQLPEEGLKFMVYLQKENIIDESGMPKERFSAEFPKEGPSILRIQQVVRGDSAAYFCASSSDRQETQYFGPGTRLLVL.

The V and J genes are TRBV7-2 and TRBJ2-3; 8 bases line up with TRBD1. The CDR3 is 15 residues long. Germline trimming cut 7 bases from V and 5 bases from J; bases unmatched to any gene: 11. Germline CDR1 is SGHTA and CDR2 is FQGNSA. CDR3 sequence (DNA): TGTGCCAGCATTCTACGGACAGGGTGGGGAGATACGCAGTATTTT. Its protein is CASILRTGWGDTQYF.

V is TRBV7-9 and J is TRBJ1-2; weak D call: TRBD1 (5 bases). Germline V gene lookup returns CDR1 SEHNR and CDR2 FQNEAQ (reference sequence). The CDR3 runs to 17 residues. Trimming cost V 5 bases and J 2 bases, with 21 bases left between them. In DNA, the CDR3 is TGTGCCAGCAGCCCAAGCTTTGGGTCGGGGGGGAACTATGGCTACACCTTC. It is translated as CASSPSFGSGGNYGYTF.

Remarks on this clone: Other DNA sequences from this sample encode an identical CDR3 as well. CDR3 DNA: TGCAGCGTCCTCGACTACACCGGGAACAACTATGGCTACACCTTC. It specifies CSVLDYTGNNYGYTF. The V call is TRBV29-1, the J call TRBJ1-2; D is ambiguous. The CDR3 is made up of 15 amino acids. Germline V CDR1 and CDR2: SQVTM, ANQGSEA. V lost 6 bases to trimming and J lost 2 bases, with 19 bases between them.

This clone was counted between two and nine times. This chain connects TRBV2 to TRBJ2-7; 9 nucleotides match TRBD1. Germline assignment: CDR1 SNHLY and CDR2 FYNNEI. V shed 3 bases and J 3 bases; nucleotides not matched to a gene: 3. The CDR3 extends over 14 amino acids. The CDR3 sequence: CASSDGTGNYEQYF. The CDR3, as DNA: TGTGCCAGCAGTGACGGGACAGGGAACTACGAGCAGTACTTC.

The J gene is TRBJ1-1, the V gene TRBV7-9, with D possibly being TRBD1 (5 bases). Trimming took off 1 base at V and 1 base at J, with 16 bases between the two ends. The germline V gene has CDR1 SEHNR and CDR2 FQNEAQ (reference sequence). The CDR3 loop spans 17 amino acids. The CDR3 here is CASSLVMGQGRNTEAFF. The CDR3 DNA is TGTGCCAGCAGCTTAGTGATGGGTCAGGGTAGGAACACTGAAGCTTTCTTT.

This chain uses TRBV28 with TRBJ1-1, with D maybe TRBD1 (6 bases). Trimming pared 4 bases from V and 0 bases from J, leaving 21 bases between. The CDR3 spans 18 residues. CDR1 is MDHEN and CDR2 is SYDVKM in the germline V gene. The CDR3 sequence: CASSSAPTGSGMNTEAFF. The CDR3 DNA sequence: TGTGCCAGCAGTTCCGCCCCCACAGGGTCCGGGATGAACACTGAAGCTTTCTTT.

The chain has TRBV19 and TRBJ1-2; D gene unclear. The germline CDR1 and CDR2 sequences are LNHDA and SQIVND (reference sequence). Trimming took off 2 bases at V and 3 bases at J, with 4 bases between the two ends. The CDR3 runs 12 residues. CDR3 bases: TGTGCCAGTAGTATATCCGACTATGGCTACACCTTC. It yields the protein CASSISDYGYTF. The whole variable domain, filled in from reference TRBV19 and TRBJ1-2, reads DGGITQSPKYLFRKEGQNVTLSCEQNLNHDAMYWYRQDPGQGLRLIYYSQIVNDFQKGDIAEGYSVSREKKESFPLTVTSAQKNPTAFYLCASSISDYGYTFGSGTRLTVV.

The chain has TRBV6-1 and TRBJ2-1; possible D gene TRBD1, 5 bases. Germline CDR1 reads MNHNS; CDR2 reads SASEGT. There are 11 residues in the CDR3. V dropped 8 bases and J dropped 6 bases, with 8 bases sitting between them. The CDR3 region has the DNA TGTGCCAGCTCTCAGGGCAATGAGCAGTTCTTC. Its translation is CASSQGNEQFF.

This clone counts as large (0.1 to 1%). CDR3 loop: CASSFRGEEPQHF. The CDR3 region has the DNA TGTGCCAGCAGCTTCAGGGGAGAGGAGCCCCAGCATTTT. The gene calls are TRBV7-6 and TRBJ1-5; D may be TRBD1 (6 bases). V gave up 3 bases and J gave up 8 bases, with 11 bases separating them. Germline CDR1 is SGHVS and CDR2 is FNYEAQ. The CDR3 loop spans 13 amino acids.

The chain joins TRBV5-1 to TRBJ2-2; possible D gene TRBD2, 6 bases. Between the trimmed V and J ends, which lost 0 bases and 1 base, there was a span of 7 bases. CDR1 and CDR2 from the germline V gene are SGHRS and YFSETQ. The CDR3 runs 15 residues. CDR3 sequence: CASSLGDLNTGELFF. DNA for the CDR3: TGCGCCAGCAGCTTGGGGGACTTGAACACCGGGGAGCTGTTTTTT.

The chain recombines TRBV11-2 with TRBJ1-1, with no clear D. The V gene's germline CDR1 is SGHAT and CDR2 FQNNGV. Trimming removed 5 bases at V and 5 bases at J, with 18 bases between. This CDR3 comprises 15 residues. CDR3 residues: CASSRVVPSGTEAFF. CDR3 sequence (DNA): TGTGCCAGCAGCCGGGTGGTACCCTCTGGGACTGAAGCTTTCTTT.

The rearrangement joins TRBV10-3 to TRBJ1-4; D ambiguous. CDR3 size: 13 residues. Germline CDR1 ENHRY, CDR2 SYGVKD. Deletions cut 2 bases from V and 6 bases from J, with 7 bases between. The CDR3 is CAISEAMDEKLFF. The CDR3 DNA reads as TGTGCCATCAGTGAGGCGATGGATGAAAAACTGTTTTTT.

V gene TRBV5-3 combines with J gene TRBJ2-6; D is undetermined. TRBV5-3 has ORF status, its function being uncertain. The length of the CDR3 is 15 residues. V was cut by 1 base and J by 4 bases, with 9 bases left in between. The CDR3 is CARSLTGRGANVLTF. In DNA, the CDR3 is TGTGCCAGAAGCTTGACGGGTCGAGGGGCCAACGTCCTGACTTTC.

The chain carries TRBV7-2 and TRBJ2-7, with D perhaps TRBD1 (6 bases). The CDR3 is 14 residues long. Germline loops: CDR1 SGHTA, CDR2 FQGNSA. Trimming removed 5 bases at V and 4 bases at J, with 15 bases between. CDR3 loop: CASSLITGRYEQYF. In DNA, the CDR3 is TGTGCCAGCAGCCTAATTACAGGGCGGTACGAGCAGTACTTC.

This clone was seen only once. The rearrangement joins TRBV28 to TRBJ1-1, with D possibly TRBD1 on 6 matching bases. The ends were cut back, 7 bases at V and 1 base at J, with 16 bases in the middle. This CDR3 comprises 15 residues. CDR1 and CDR2 (germline): MDHEN, SYDVKM. The CDR3 sequence is CASTLNRASNTEAFF. The CDR3 region has the DNA TGTGCCAGCACTCTTAACAGGGCTTCGAACACTGAAGCTTTCTTT.

J is TRBJ2-7 and V is TRBV2; D is unclear. The CDR3 is made up of 14 amino acids. V was pared by 9 bases and J by 5 bases, with 20 bases between. Per germline, CDR1 SNHLY and CDR2 FYNNEI. The chain's CDR3 is CASSAQVPPDEQYF. The CDR3 DNA reads TGTGCCAGTTCGGCCCAGGTCCCGCCCGACGAGCAGTACTTC. Full variable domain (missing parts from reference TRBV2 and TRBJ2-7): EPEVTQTPSHQVTQMGQEVILRCVPISNHLYFYWYRQILGQKVEFLVSFYNNEISEKSEIFDDQFSVERPDGSNFTLKIRSTKLEDSAMYFCASSAQVPPDEQYFGPGTRLTVT.

The chain joins TRBV4-2 to TRBJ2-5, with 7 bases aligning to TRBD2. This CDR3 region has 17 residues. Germline loops: CDR1 LGHNA, CDR2 YNFKEQ. V lost 0 bases, J lost 3 bases, and 10 bases stayed unmatched. The CDR3 is CASSQEAGNWGKETQYF. In DNA, the CDR3 is TGTGCCAGCAGCCAAGAAGCGGGGAACTGGGGGAAAGAGACCCAGTACTTC.

The rearrangement links TRBV28 to TRBJ2-7; 8 bases are shared with TRBD1. CDR3 length: 15 residues. Per the germline V gene, CDR1 is MDHEN and CDR2 is SYDVKM. V shed 6 bases and J 3 bases; nucleotides not matched to a gene: 10. The CDR3: CASSLPGGRVYEQYF. Written as DNA, the CDR3 is TGTGCCAGCAGCCTCCCAGGGGGCAGAGTCTACGAGCAGTACTTC.

This sequence joins TRBV7-7 and TRBJ1-2, with a possible D match to TRBD1 (5 bases). From germline, CDR1 is SSHAT and CDR2 FNYEAQ (reference sequence). V was pared by 7 bases and J by 5 bases, with 20 bases between. The CDR3 totals 15 residues. The CDR3 loop is CASTLRNRSVYGYTF. DNA of the CDR3: TGTGCCAGCACCCTTCGAAACAGGTCGGTGTATGGCTACACCTTC.